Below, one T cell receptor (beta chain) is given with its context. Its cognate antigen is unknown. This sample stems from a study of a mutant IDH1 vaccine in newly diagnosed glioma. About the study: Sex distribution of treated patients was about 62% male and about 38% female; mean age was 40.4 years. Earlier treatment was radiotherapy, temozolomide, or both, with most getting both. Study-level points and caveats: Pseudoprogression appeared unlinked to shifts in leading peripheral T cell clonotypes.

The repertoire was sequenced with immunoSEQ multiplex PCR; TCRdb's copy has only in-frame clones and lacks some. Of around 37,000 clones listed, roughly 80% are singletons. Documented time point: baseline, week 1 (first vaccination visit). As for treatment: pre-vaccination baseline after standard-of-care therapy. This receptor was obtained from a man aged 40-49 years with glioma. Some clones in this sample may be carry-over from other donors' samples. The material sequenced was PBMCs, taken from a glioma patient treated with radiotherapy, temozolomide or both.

The CDR3 loop reads CASSSGTFSYNEQFF. Written as DNA, the CDR3 is TGTGCCAGCAGCAGCGGGACATTCTCCTACAATGAGCAGTTCTTC. The genes are TRBV5-4 and TRBJ2-1; tentative D call: TRBD2 (7 bases). With 4 bases removed from V and 0 bases from J, the gap between germline ends came to 11 bases. Per germline, CDR1 SGHNT and CDR2 YYREEE (reference sequence). The length of the CDR3 is 15 residues.